This is a list of T cell receptor beta chains from one sample in a study of T-cell reconstitution after alpha-beta-depleted transplantation in children. TCRdb passed the PCR reads through MiXCR, listing each CDR3 protein once. The table lists around 800,000 distinct CDR3 sequences, roughly 15% of them singletons. Sequencing was performed on PBMCs, mostly from graft donor cells, taken 360 days after TCRalphabeta/CD19-depleted stem cell transplant. These receptors all come from a male patient younger than 18 who had a stem cell transplant for acute lymphoblastic leukemia, so the T cells may come from the graft donor. The CDR3 runs from the conserved cysteine through the conserved F or W. D genes are given only for firm matches. Size values are once, few and many counts, or a class for expanded clones, and some rows have none.

D	V	J	size	DNA	CDR3
NA	TRBV4-1	TRBJ2-7	few	TGCGCCAGCAGCCCACTGATCAGGGGTAGCTCCTACGAGCAGTACTTC	CASSPLIRGSSYEQYF
NA	TRBV7-3	TRBJ2-1	NA	TGTGCCAGCAGCCCAAGCCCCAGTGGCTTTGAGCAGTTCTTC	CASSPSPSGFEQFF
NA	TRBV3-1	TRBJ2-3	few	TGTGCCAGCAGCCAAGACGCAGGAAGGGCGGCGAATACGCAGTATTTT	CASSQDAGRAANTQYF
NA	TRBV7-9	TRBJ2-3	few	TGTGCCAGCAGCTACCCGCTGGGCGGGAAGGGAGATACGCAGTATTTT	CASSYPLGGKGDTQYF
TRBD2	TRBV25-1	TRBJ2-1	few	TGTGCCAGCAGTGAGCGGGAGCGACGCTCCTACAATGAGCAGTTCTTC	CASSERERRSYNEQFF
NA	TRBV9	TRBJ2-3	few	TGTGCCAGCAGCGTAGTAACGGTGGGCACAGATACGCAGTATTTT	CASSVVTVGTDTQYF
TRBD2	TRBV4-2	TRBJ2-2	NA	TGTGCCAGCAGCGCACCTCCCAGCGGGACGATCACCGGGGAGCTGTTTTTT	CASSAPPSGTITGELFF
TRBD1	TRBV29-1	TRBJ2-7	few	TGCAGCGTAGTGACAGGGATCTACGAGCAGTACTTC	CSVVTGIYEQYF
TRBD2	TRBV2	TRBJ2-3	few	TGTGCCAGCATCCGCGGGACTAGCGGGAGGGCGCAGTATTTT	CASIRGTSGRAQYF
NA	TRBV5-1	TRBJ2-3	few	TGCGCCGGGGGGAGCGGCCGGGGAGGAGATACGCAGTATTTT	CAGGSGRGGDTQYF
NA	TRBV12-3/TRBV12-4	TRBJ1-1	many	TGTGCCAGCAGTTTACAGGCGGTCTTGAACACTGAAGCTTTCTTT	CASSLQAVLNTEAFF
NA	TRBV10-3	TRBJ2-7	few	TGTGCCATCAGTGAGTTCGAAATCACAGGTGGTTCTTCCTACGAGCAGTACTTC	CAISEFEITGGSSYEQYF
NA	TRBV7-2	TRBJ1-1	few	TGTGCCAGCAGCCTTAACTGGCGGAACACTGAAGCTTTCTTT	CASSLNWRNTEAFF
NA	TRBV12-3/TRBV12-4	TRBJ2-2	NA	TGTGCCAGCAGGCCCCAGGGGGGATGGTTGTTTTTT	CASRPQGGWLFF
NA	TRBV5-1	TRBJ2-5	NA	TGCGCCAGCAGCGAGGGACACGGGGGAGAGACCCAGTACTTC	CASSEGHGGETQYF
NA	TRBV29-1	TRBJ2-7	few	TGCAGCGTAGAGGGACCGTACTACGAGCAGTACTTC	CSVEGPYYEQYF
TRBD2	TRBV20-1	TRBJ2-7	NA	TGCAGTGCTAGAGATGCGGGAGTAGATTACGAGCAGTACTTC	CSARDAGVDYEQYF
NA	TRBV5-1	TRBJ2-4	NA	TGCGCCACCTTCAACAGAGGGATCCTTTCTAAAGCCAAAAACATTCAGTACTTC	CATFNRGILSKAKNIQYF
NA	TRBV20-1	TRBJ1-5	many	TGCAGTGCTGGAGGGAGGGGTATTCAGCCCCAGCATTTT	CSAGGRGIQPQHF
NA	TRBV6-1	TRBJ1-2	NA	TGTGCCAGCAGTCACAGCGGCCCCAGACAGCGGGACCATGGCTACACCTTC	CASSHSGPRQRDHGYTF
NA	TRBV7-9	TRBJ2-1	NA	TGTGCCAGCAGCTCCCCCCTGCCGGGTAGCTCCTACAATGAGCAGTTCTTC	CASSSPLPGSSYNEQFF
TRBD1	TRBV29-1	TRBJ2-2	few	TGCAGCGTCCGGACAGGTACTACCGGGGAGCTGTTTTTT	CSVRTGTTGELFF
TRBD1	TRBV20-1	TRBJ2-7	once	TGCAGTGCCAGAGCCGGGACAGGGCCTTGGTACGAGCAGTACTTC	CSARAGTGPWYEQYF
NA	TRBV4-1	TRBJ2-2	NA	TGCGCCAGCAGCCAAGAGAGGGGAGAAAGGGACACCGGGGAGCTGTTTTTT	CASSQERGERDTGELFF
NA	TRBV12-3/TRBV12-4	TRBJ2-1	few	TGTGCCAGCAGGTTCGGGTACAATGAGCAGTTCTTC	CASRFGYNEQFF
TRBD2	TRBV12-3/TRBV12-4	TRBJ2-1	few	TGTGCCAGCAGAACCCTAGCGGGCAGCTCCTACAATGAGCAGTTCTTC	CASRTLAGSSYNEQFF
NA	TRBV7-2	TRBJ2-1	NA	TGTGCCAGCAGCTTAGGGGCAGGGCTTAGCAATGAGCAGTTCTTC	CASSLGAGLSNEQFF
NA	TRBV21-1	TRBJ2-1	NA	TGTGCCAGCAGCAAGAAGGCGGGGACTAGCGGGAGGGCCGGAAATGAGCAGTTCTTC	CASSKKAGTSGRAGNEQFF
TRBD2	TRBV11-2	TRBJ2-7	few	TGTGCCAGCAGCTTAATGCGGGAGGGCGAGCAGTACTTC	CASSLMREGEQYF
TRBD2	TRBV11-2	TRBJ2-7	few	TGTGCCAGCAGCTTAGGATCGTCTAGCGGGAGTTACGAGCAGTACTTC	CASSLGSSSGSYEQYF
NA	TRBV4-1	TRBJ2-6	many	TGCGCCAGCAGCCAACAAGGGGCCAACGTCCTGACTTTC	CASSQQGANVLTF
TRBD2	TRBV2	TRBJ2-2	many	TGTGCCAGCAGTGTTACTAGCGGGGCAAACACCGGGGAGCTGTTTTTT	CASSVTSGANTGELFF
TRBD2	TRBV2	TRBJ2-1	NA	TGTGCCAGCAGTTACCTCACTAGCGGGAGGGGAAATGAGCAGTTCTTC	CASSYLTSGRGNEQFF
NA	TRBV20-1	TRBJ2-5	NA	TGCAGTGCTAGATCCGGCAGGGAAGAGACCCAGTACTTC	CSARSGREETQYF
NA	TRBV7-2	TRBJ2-1	NA	TGTGCCAGCAGCCTTTCCTTCATCCTCTCCTACAATGAGCAGTTCTTC	CASSLSFILSYNEQFF
NA	TRBV27	TRBJ2-3	NA	TGTGCCAGCGGGTTTGTGGTTACAGATACGCAGTATTTT	CASGFVVTDTQYF
TRBD1	TRBV5-1	TRBJ2-7	few	TGCGCCAGCAGCTATCCGGGACAGCCGCGAGAGCAGTACTTC	CASSYPGQPREQYF
NA	TRBV2	TRBJ1-5	NA	TGTGCCAGCAGCCTGCGGAGTCAGCCCCAGCATTTT	CASSLRSQPQHF
NA	TRBV4-1	TRBJ2-7	NA	TGCGCCAGCAGCCATCCCCTTGGGAGAAGGGCTTACGAGCAGTACTTC	CASSHPLGRRAYEQYF
NA	TRBV12-3/TRBV12-4	TRBJ2-5	NA	TGTGCCAGCAGTTCCACGGCGGGGAGGGGGGCCCAAGAGACCCAGTACTTC	CASSSTAGRGAQETQYF
NA	TRBV7-9	TRBJ2-7	few	TGTGCCAGCAGCCATCCTCCCGGAGGGTACGAGCAGTACTTC	CASSHPPGGYEQYF
TRBD2	TRBV29-1	TRBJ2-1	few	TGCAGCGTTGAAGAGTATGGACTAGCGGGAGAGGTTTGGTTCGATGAGCAGTTCTTC	CSVEEYGLAGEVWFDEQFF
NA	TRBV7-9	TRBJ2-1	few	TGTGCCAGCAGCTTAGTAATCGGGGGCTCGGGCAATGAGCAGTTCTTC	CASSLVIGGSGNEQFF
TRBD2	TRBV12-3/TRBV12-4	TRBJ2-1	many	TGTGCCAGCAGCTCCGGGACTAGCGGGTACTACAATGAGCAGTTCTTC	CASSSGTSGYYNEQFF
NA	TRBV20-1	TRBJ2-5	NA	TGCAGTGCTAGGGTGGGGGTAGGAGAGACCCAGTACTTC	CSARVGVGETQYF
NA	TRBV7-7	TRBJ2-5	NA	TGTGCCAGCAGCCCCGACTGGCAAGAGACCCAGTACTTC	CASSPDWQETQYF
NA	TRBV3-1	TRBJ1-2	NA	TGTGCCAGCAGTATTCACGGGGCTCCAGTTGGCTACACCTTC	CASSIHGAPVGYTF
NA	TRBV7-3	TRBJ2-7	NA	TGTGCCAGCAGCTTAAATCCATCCGGAACCTTCTCCTACGAGCAGTACTTC	CASSLNPSGTFSYEQYF
NA	TRBV5-1	TRBJ1-2	NA	TGCGCCAGCAGCTTGGTGACAGGAGGGGACTATGGCTACACCTTC	CASSLVTGGDYGYTF
NA	TRBV3-1	TRBJ1-1	NA	TGTGCCAGCAGCCAAGGCCAGGGGAGGAATAAAGCTTTCTTT	CASSQGQGRNKAFF
NA	TRBV10-3	TRBJ1-3	few	TGTGCCATCAGTTCTGGGGCTGGAAACACCATATATTTT	CAISSGAGNTIYF
NA	TRBV6-5	TRBJ2-1	few	TGTGCCAGCAGTTATACCCGCGACAATGAGCAGTTCTTC	CASSYTRDNEQFF
TRBD2	TRBV10-3	TRBJ2-4	few	TGTGCCATCAGTATATCTAGCGGGAAGGACATTCAGTACTTC	CAISISSGKDIQYF
TRBD1	TRBV20-1	TRBJ1-5	NA	TGCAGTGCTTACGGGACAGGGGAGGGTCAGCCCCAGCATTTT	CSAYGTGEGQPQHF